The TCR beta chain described here comes from a study of cytomegalovirus exposure and HLA in healthy donors. General study points: Across donors, presence/absence analyses took sequencing depth to be roughly uniform. DRB1 showed the most TCR associations and HLA-C the fewest in a later analysis, as rates varied by HLA locus. Certain indistinguishable V segments, among them TRBV6-2 and TRBV6-3, were excluded. Investigators reported 150 to 200 TCR beta chains as tied to cytomegalovirus.

In the PCR, 60 Vbeta and 13 Jbeta primers were used. TCRdb keeps only in-frame clones here, not all; method: immunoSEQ multiplex PCR. Here the sample spans around 100,000 clones, about three quarters being singletons. The V end was cut by 6 bases, the J end by 2 bases, with 14 bases between. The CDR3 runs 14 residues. Germline CDR1 and CDR2: LGHNT and FRNRAP. Concerning this clone itself: What it binds is unknown.

This TCR came from a woman in her thirties or forties in good health and CMV-seropositive. The sample consisted of PBMCs. The V and J genes are TRBV12-5 and TRBJ2-7, with D possibly matching TRBD1 (5 bases). The CDR3 coding sequence is TGTGCTAGTGGCCGATCGGACATACCCTACGAGCAGTACTTC. Protein product: CASGRSDIPYEQYF.